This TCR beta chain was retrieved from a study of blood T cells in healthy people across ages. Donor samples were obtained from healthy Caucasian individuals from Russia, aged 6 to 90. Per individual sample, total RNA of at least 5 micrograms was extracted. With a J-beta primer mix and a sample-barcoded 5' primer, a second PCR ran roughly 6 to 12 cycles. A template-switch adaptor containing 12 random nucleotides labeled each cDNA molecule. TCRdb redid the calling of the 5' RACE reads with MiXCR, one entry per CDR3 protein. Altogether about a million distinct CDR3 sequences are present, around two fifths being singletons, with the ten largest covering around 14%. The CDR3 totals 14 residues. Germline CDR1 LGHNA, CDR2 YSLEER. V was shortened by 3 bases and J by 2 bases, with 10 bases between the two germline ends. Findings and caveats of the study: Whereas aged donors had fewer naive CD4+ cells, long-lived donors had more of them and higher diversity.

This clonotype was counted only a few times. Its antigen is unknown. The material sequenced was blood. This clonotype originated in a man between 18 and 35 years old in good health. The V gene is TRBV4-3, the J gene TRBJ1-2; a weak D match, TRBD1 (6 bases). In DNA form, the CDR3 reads TGCGCCAGCAGCCATAGCAGGGGAAACTATGGCTACACCTTC. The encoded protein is CASSHSRGNYGYTF.